This T cell receptor beta chain derives from a study of CD8 T cells in ankylosing spondylitis listed by TCRdb under 2017. Context from the whole study: The study set out to find disease-linked TCR variants by profiling T cell receptor beta repertoires in ankylosing spondylitis patients and healthy donors. Peripheral blood was sampled, and synovial fluid was also collected from ankylosing spondylitis patients. In total, the full study cohort was made up of 95 to 110 healthy donors and 25 ankylosing spondylitis patients. What the authors observed across the whole study: A CD8+ phenotype was shown by the disease-linked clones, which were found at relatively low frequencies in peripheral blood. Blood from ankylosing spondylitis patients appeared to be characterized by a TCR beta motif composed of under ten highly homologous amino acid variants. The disease-linked clones were reported as significantly enriched in matched synovial fluid samples from ankylosing spondylitis patients. Some motif variants were previously reported in synovial fluid and blood of reactive arthritis patients, suggesting common disease-initiation mechanisms.

The CDR3 goes from the cysteine to the phenylalanine over 14 residues. Only CDR3 DNA remains: 42 bases, in frame from the first base. V loses 5 bases, J loses 1 base, and the germline ends lie 10 bases apart. CDR1 and CDR2 (SEHNR, FQNEAQ) derive from the germline V gene (reference sequence). For sequencing, an Illumina HiSeq 2500 was employed. TCR beta libraries were prepared by quantitative 5'-RACE with molecular barcodes. Per the original workflow: A new computational method based on a probabilistic model of VDJ rearrangement was used to identify disease-linked TCR variants. The raw public reads went through TCRdb reprocessing: fastp at Q25, MiXCR clone calling, in-frame beta chains kept. Records with the same CDR3 protein are collapsed into one entry carrying the most frequent genes and DNA. These V and J calls rely on TCRdb rather than the paper's analysis. This sample has more than 95,000 distinct CDR3 sequences in its table, and about 8% of those were observed once. The ten largest clones take up about 9.6% of the sample.

Remarks on this clonotype: Its antigen is still unknown. No base-level quality is on record; no much larger clone is a single base apart.

The TCR comes from a male donor with ankylosing spondylitis or in good health (not recorded which). The V and J segments used are TRBV7-9 and TRBJ2-3; TRBD2 is a possible D gene, resting on 5 matching bases. Sequenced input: blood, either unsorted or a sorted T cell fraction (not recorded which). The sequenced DNA is TGTGCCAGCAGCCGTTCAGCGGGCACAGATACGCAGTATTTT. This gives the protein CASSRSAGTDTQYF.